This TCR beta chain came from a study of CD8+CD57+ T cells in acquired aplastic anemia. Patients chosen for sequencing had shown CD8+CD57+ cell expansion by flow cytometry. Germline lookup yields CDR1 LNHDA and CDR2 SQIVND (reference sequence). The CDR3 runs to 14 residues. V lost 7 bases and J lost 0, with 10 bases in between. Researchers used genomic DNA as the template to profile TCR beta VDJ and CDR3. TCRdb itself ran the reads through MiXCR, one entry per CDR3 protein. The sample holds approximately 300,000 distinct CDR3 sequences, roughly 53% seen once. The chain couples TRBV19 to TRBJ1-3; D is ambiguous. The clonotype originates from a human donor with aplastic anemia. Sequencing was done on a sample of sorted CD4+, CD8+, or CD8+CD57+ T cells (not recorded which) from PBMCs. The CDR3 reads CASNVGRSGNTIYF. CDR3 coding DNA: TGTGCCAGTAATGTAGGCCGCTCTGGAAACACCATATATTTT.